The source of this TCR beta chain is a study of beta chain features in type 1 diabetes (dated by TCRdb to between 2018 and 2020). Context from the whole study: Mean age, gender distribution, total cell number and subset yield did not differ between patients and healthy donors. A total of 85 million to 110 million sorted cells were examined across all samples, and RNA yield correlated strongly with the number of cells per subset. In the study, TCRB repertoires of sorted circulating CD4+ T cell subsets from recently diagnosed type 1 diabetes patients were compared with those of matched healthy donors. Regulatory and stem cell-like memory subsets were isolated from only 8 patients and roughly 8 healthy donors, whereas naive and central memory subsets came from all 30 or so donors. Overall study outcomes, separate from this receptor: Shorter templates might be favored by PCR, yet because patient and control samples were amplified and corrected together, any such skew would affect both groups equally. Fewer insertions and more nucleotide deletions at VDJ recombination sites were observed in patients with type 1 diabetes, implying thymic rearrangement abnormalities. The naive, central memory and regulatory TCRB repertoires appeared to resemble one another more closely among patients than among healthy donors. Because cDNA rather than genomic DNA was sequenced, highly expressing activated cells could have been over-represented, although no difference in activation and CD3 levels was found between groups. In all four CD4+ subsets, TCRB CDR3 length was moderately but significantly shorter in type 1 diabetes patients. Because the HLA sub-analyses included only small numbers of individuals, any influence of HLA type on TCRB rearrangement was left unresolved.

Concerning this clone itself: The specificity of this receptor is unknown. No qualities accompany the bases; no much larger clone lies one base away.

The High Capacity cDNA Reverse Transcription Kit was used to reverse transcribe all of the isolated RNA, meaning that expressed TCRB transcripts were what got sequenced. Deep immunoSEQ sequencing was performed on naive, central memory and regulatory T cell samples, with an average of roughly 3.6 million total reads per sample. After sorted cells were lysed in RLT buffer, RNA was extracted with DNase-treated RNeasy Micro or Mini kits, with the choice depending on cell number. Each cell subset was processed on its own to prevent cross-contamination, while patient and healthy donor samples were processed together. The immunoSEQ multiplex PCR was used to amplify TCRB sequences from cDNA, generating 87-bp fragments that spanned the CDR3 region. Amplicons were sequenced on the Illumina HiSeq platform. The paper's processing steps were these. PCR bias was computationally corrected using synthetic template baselines, reads within Hamming distance 2 were collapsed, and singletons that could not be merged were discarded. Reads were aligned against IMGT so that V, D and J genes, CDR3 length and insertions or deletions at six rearrangement sites could be assigned. Clonotype counts were normalized to sorted cell number within each subset before computing true diversity and Gini coefficients with the tcR R package. Repertoire sharing was quantified using the overlap coefficient calculated on TCRB nucleotide sequences. Not all clones reach the TCRdb copy of this immuneACCESS table, which keeps in-frame sequences only. Checked studies attribute under half of the gap to unresolved V genes and leave the rest unexplained. The V and J calls and the clone size are those of that table, but D and trimming were determined from the DNA. The sample data list more than 30,000 clones, and about 64% of these were observed just once. Jointly, the top ten make up over 2% of the sample.

Each donor gave one peripheral blood draw, averaging roughly 100 mL, which was collected into heparinised tubes. Naive, central memory, regulatory and stem cell-like memory CD4+ T cells were sorted on a BD FACSAria II using a panel including CD45RO, CCR7, CD25, CD127, CD95 and CD27. A purity above 95% was achieved for all sorted populations. PBMCs were isolated right away by Lymphoprep density gradient centrifugation and were stained directly, without culture. So that batch effects would be minimized, each experiment stained and sorted samples in pairs, pairing one healthy donor with one patient. The CDR3 measures 15 amino acids from cysteine to phenylalanine. The entry retains the CDR3 DNA only, 45 bases that are in frame from base 1. Clipping removes 4 bases from V and 6 bases from J, with 9 as the unmatched junction base count. The germline V gene (reference sequence) provides CDR1 SGHNT and CDR2 YYREEE.

The origin of this receptor is a woman between 25 and 40 years old in good health. The sequence is built from TRBV5-4 and TRBJ2-1; TRBD2 agrees with 8 junctional bases. The material sequenced was Tregs from blood. This specimen's cell subset or site label, per the study, means: regulatory CD4+ T cells. CDR3 protein: CASSPSSAGGNEQFF. The DNA sequence reads TGTGCCAGCAGCCCCAGTTCGGCGGGGGGCAATGAGCAGTTCTTC. Extended through the reference TRBV5-4 and TRBJ2-1 proteins, this CDR3 yields the full variable domain: ETGVTQSPTHLIKTRGQQVTLRCSSQSGHNTVSWYQQALGQGPQFIFQYYREEENGRGNFPPRFSGLQFPNYSSELNVNALELDDSALYLCASSPSSAGGNEQFFGPGTRLTVL.